This T cell receptor (beta chain) was recorded in a study of blood T cells in healthy people across ages. Per sample, no less than 5 micrograms of total RNA were extracted. It was with a sample-barcoded 5' primer and a J-beta primer mix that a second PCR of roughly 7 to 12 cycles was run. TCRdb processed the 5' RACE reads anew with MiXCR; each CDR3 protein has one entry. The repertoire holds 700,000 to 900,000 distinct CDR3 sequences, 20% to 30% seen once, with around 3% in the top ten. This clonotype was recorded a few times. These data were also filed under a second study, of T cells of mothers and their children. Per that study: Each mother yielded more than 9.5 million TCR beta CDR3 reads. Each child yielded about 3 million reads.

Sequenced: blood. This receptor was identified in a boy aged 5 to 17 in good health.

CDR3 amino acids: CASSFGDMNTEAFF. The CDR3 nucleotides are TGCGCCAGCAGCTTTGGGGACATGAACACTGAAGCTTTCTTT. J is TRBJ1-1 and V is TRBV5-1; possible D gene TRBD1, 6 bases. With 2 bases removed from V and 0 bases from J, the gap between germline ends came to 8 bases. This CDR3 has 14 residues. Germline CDR1 reads SGHRS; CDR2 reads YFSETQ.